The 32 T cell receptor beta chains presented below share a single source sample, sequenced in a study of preoperative IRX-2 immunotherapy in early breast cancer. Data came from immunoSEQ multiplex PCR; TCRdb stores just in-frame clones and leaves some out. The table lists about 25,000 clones, roughly 77% of them singletons. Treatment indicated: preoperative locoregional IRX-2 cytokine immunotherapy. The specimen comprised lymph node tissue, sampled after IRX-2 immunotherapy. These receptors all come from a human donor with breast cancer.

CDR3 coding DNA: TGCGCCAGCAGTCTAGGACGGATTAATTCACCCCTCCACTTT. Amino acid sequence: CASSLGRINSPLHF. This chain joins TRBV5-1 and TRBJ1-6; D gene uncertain. The CDR3 totals 14 residues. V dropped 5 bases and J dropped 6 bases, with 12 bases sitting between them. Germline V gene sequence: CDR1 SGHRS, CDR2 YFSETQ.

This clone was detected only once. The CDR3 loop reads CASSSSGVDEQYV. In DNA form, the CDR3 reads TGTGCCAGCAGTTCCTCCGGGGTGGACGAGCAGTACGTC. The chain uses TRBV28 and TRBJ2-7; TRBD2 might be the D (5 bases). The germline gives CDR1 MDHEN, CDR2 SYDVKM. V shed 4 bases and J shed 5 bases, with 12 bases lying between them. The CDR3 consists of 13 residues.

In this sample, this clone turned up a few times. This chain joins TRBV11-3 and TRBJ2-2; 11 nucleotides match TRBD1. Germline CDR1 reads SGHNT; CDR2 reads YENEEA. Trimming cost V 4 bases and J 7 bases; bases outside gene matches: 11. The length of the CDR3 is 17 residues. CDR3 region: CASSSYARTGGGGELFF. The CDR3 DNA is TGTGCCAGCAGCTCCTACGCCCGGACAGGGGGCGGCGGGGAGCTGTTTTTT.

The chain uses TRBV5-1 and TRBJ1-5; D unclear. With 0 bases removed from V and 3 bases from J, the gap between germline ends came to 13 bases. The CDR3 has 16 amino acids. Germline-derived CDR1 and CDR2 are SGHRS and YFSETQ. In DNA, the CDR3 is TGCGCCAGCAGCTTGGTGAGTATTGTCCCCAATCAGCCCCAGCATTTT. It specifies CASSLVSIVPNQPQHF.

The J gene is TRBJ1-4, the V gene TRBV28; 10 nucleotides line up with TRBD1. Germline V gene lookup returns CDR1 MDHEN and CDR2 SYDVKM. The V and J ends lost 6 bases and 8 bases, in that order; junction bases with no gene match: 12. The CDR3 is 16 amino acids. The CDR3 protein is CASSYVGGTGEEKLFF. The CDR3 DNA reads TGTGCCAGCAGCTACGTCGGGGGGACAGGGGAAGAAAAACTGTTTTTT.

The gene calls are TRBV12-5 and TRBJ1-5; D may be TRBD1 (6 bases). The V gene's germline CDR1 is LGHNT and CDR2 FRNRAP. The CDR3 has 16 amino acids. V was cut by 0 bases and J by 0 bases, with 9 bases left in between. In nucleotides, the CDR3 is TGTGCTAGTGGTTTGGTACTAGGGGGTAGCAATCAGCCCCAGCATTTT. It yields the protein CASGLVLGGSNQPQHF.

The table lists this clone with a count of one. J is TRBJ2-7 and V is TRBV7-8; 7 bases agree with TRBD1. This CDR3 has 15 residues. J was trimmed by 3 bases and V by 5 bases; bases with no gene match: 10. CDR1 SGHVS and CDR2 FQNEAQ come from the germline V gene. This CDR3 reads CASSPATGVRYEQYV. For the CDR3, the DNA is TGTGCCAGCAGCCCAGCAACAGGGGTTCGCTACGAGCAGTACGTC.

The V call is TRBV6-8, the J call TRBJ2-7, with a possible D match to TRBD1 (6 bases). The CDR3 contains 15 residues. The V end was cut by 7 bases, the J end by 4 bases, with 20 bases between. CDR1 is MNHGY, CDR2 SAAAGT, per germline. The chain's CDR3 is CASKVSGHPNYEQYF. The CDR3 region has the DNA TGTGCCAGCAAAGTATCGGGACACCCCAATTACGAGCAGTACTTC.

The chain joins TRBV7-5 to TRBJ2-7; the table gives TRBD1 as D, unverified against the DNA. TRBV7-5 is described as a pseudogene. The CDR3 length is 14 residues. The CDR3 DNA sequence: TGTGCCAGCAGCGATCCTCTCAGGGCCTTCGAGCAGTACTTC. Its translation: CASSDPLRAFEQYF.

The rearrangement uses TRBV10-3 and TRBJ2-3, with unresolved D. Germline values: CDR1 ENHRY, CDR2 SYGVKD. This CDR3 has 13 residues. V dropped 2 bases and J dropped 6 bases, with 9 bases sitting between them. CDR3 nucleotides: TGTGCCATCAGTGAGCGACTTGGGGATACGCAGTATTTT. Residues: CAISERLGDTQYF.

The J gene is TRBJ2-3, the V gene TRBV6-8, with 7 bases that match TRBD1. The germline CDR1 and CDR2 sequences are MNHGY and SAAAGT. Trimming took 4 bases from V and 1 from J; bases not matched to a gene: 11. CDR3 length: 17 residues. The CDR3 protein is CASSSGTDTTGTDTQYF. The CDR3 DNA is TGTGCCAGCAGTTCCGGGACAGACACGACAGGCACAGATACGCAGTATTTT.

This rearrangement joins TRBV6-8 to TRBJ2-1; the D gene is possibly TRBD2 (5 bases). Per the germline V gene, CDR1 is MNHGY and CDR2 is SAAAGT. Trimming took 6 bases from V and 0 from J, leaving 12 bases between them. This CDR3 is 15 amino acids long. The CDR3: CASRSAAGSYNEQFF. CDR3 DNA: TGTGCCAGCAGGTCGGCGGCGGGCTCCTACAATGAGCAGTTCTTC.

The rearrangement uses TRBV9 and TRBJ1-6; D call uncertain. This CDR3 contains 13 residues. The germline V and J ends were trimmed by 4 bases and 7 bases, with 9 bases remaining between them. Germline V CDR1 and CDR2: SGDLS, YYNGEE. As DNA, the CDR3 is TGTGCCAGCAGCTCCCCATCCAATTCACCCCTCCACTTT. Its translation: CASSSPSNSPLHF.

The chain links TRBV18 to TRBJ1-3; D may be TRBD1 (5 bases). V dropped 6 bases and J dropped 1 base, with 19 bases sitting between them. This CDR3 contains 17 residues. Per germline, CDR1 KGHSH and CDR2 LQKENI. CDR3 nucleotides: TGTGCCAGCTCGACCCTCCCCAGCAGGGAGTCTGGAAACACCATATATTTT. Its translation is CASSTLPSRESGNTIYF.

This rearrangement joins TRBV12-1 to TRBJ2-7; TRBD1, the table's D call, lacks a check against the DNA. TRBV12-1 is described as a pseudogene. The CDR3 extends over 14 amino acids. The CDR3 region has the DNA TGTGCCAGCAGCTCGAGGACAGGCTCCTACGAGCAGTACGTC. Protein sequence: CASSSRTGSYEQYV.

V and J are TRBV5-2 and TRBJ1-5; the D segment call TRBD1 is taken from the table without a DNA check. TRBV5-2 is given as a pseudogene. This CDR3 is 13 amino acids long. CDR3 sequence: CASSPGQGAPQHF. CDR3 nucleotides: TGTGCCAGCAGCCCGGGACAGGGTGCGCCCCAGCATTTT.

The rearrangement joins TRBV19 to TRBJ2-1, with D possibly TRBD2 on 5 matching bases. The germline V and J ends were trimmed by 1 base and 8 bases, with 12 bases remaining between them. Germline CDR1 and CDR2: LNHDA and SQIVND (reference sequence). The CDR3 has 14 residues. The CDR3 nucleotides are TGTGCCAGTAGTATAGCTGGCAGGCGGGATGAGCAGTTCTTC. It is translated as CASSIAGRRDEQFF. Filled out from reference TRBV19 and TRBJ2-1, the complete variable domain reads DGGITQSPKYLFRKEGQNVTLSCEQNLNHDAMYWYRQDPGQGLRLIYYSQIVNDFQKGDIAEGYSVSREKKESFPLTVTSAQKNPTAFYLCASSIAGRRDEQFFGPGTRLTVL.

This clone came up once. The V gene is TRBV6-8, the J gene TRBJ1-2; D is uncertain. CDR3 length: 14 residues. Between the trimmed V and J ends, which lost 7 bases and 4 bases, there was a span of 16 bases. Germline CDR1 MNHGY, CDR2 SAAAGT. CDR3 in amino acids: CASISFAGVYGYTF. CDR3 sequence (DNA): TGTGCCAGCATCTCCTTCGCAGGTGTCTATGGCTACACCTTC.

The V gene is TRBV10-2, the J gene TRBJ2-5; D gene ambiguous. This CDR3 comprises 13 residues. Per germline, CDR1 WSHSY and CDR2 SAAADI. The V end lost 4 bases, the J end lost 1 base, and 7 bases lay between the germline ends. In nucleotides, the CDR3 is TGCGCCAGCAGTGGGGCCTCCCAAGAGACCCAGTACTTC. Translating gives CASSGASQETQYF.

The V and J genes are TRBV7-5 and TRBJ2-1; the table assigns TRBD2, which was not confirmed against the DNA. TRBV7-5 is an annotated pseudogene. The CDR3 loop spans 15 amino acids. The CDR3 loop is CASSPPGRVENEQFF. CDR3 in DNA: TGTGCCAGCAGCCCTCCGGGGAGAGTGGAGAATGAGCAGTTCTTC.

The chain recombines TRBV29-1 with TRBJ1-2; TRBD1 is a possible D gene (6 bases). CDR1 is SQVTM and CDR2 is ANQGSEA in the germline V gene. V dropped 3 bases and J dropped 8 bases, with 16 bases sitting between them. The CDR3 contains 13 residues. Here the CDR3 DNA reads TGCAGCGTTGACAGGGGAGGATCTGGGGGCTACACCTTC. Its protein product is CSVDRGGSGGYTF.

The genes are TRBV11-3 and TRBJ2-7, with D perhaps TRBD1 or TRBD2 (5 bases each). The V gene's germline CDR1 is SGHNT and CDR2 YENEEA. This CDR3 contains 15 residues. The V and J ends lost 4 bases and 1 base respectively, with 14 bases between them. The CDR3 spells CASSSWTGPSYEQYF. The DNA for the CDR3 is TGTGCCAGCAGCTCCTGGACGGGGCCTTCCTACGAGCAGTACTTC.

The chain has TRBV7-4 and TRBJ2-1; D ambiguous. Germline CDR1 reads SGHVT; CDR2 reads SQSDAQ. Trimming removed 5 bases from V and 9 bases from J, with 14 bases in between. There are 13 residues in the CDR3. The CDR3 coding sequence is TGTGCCAGCAGCCAACCAACAAGTCCTGAGCAGTTCTTC. This sequence encodes CASSQPTSPEQFF. The whole variable domain, filled in from reference TRBV7-4 and TRBJ2-1, reads GAGVSQSPRYKVAKRGRDVALRCDSISGHVTLYWYRQTLGQGSEVLTYSQSDAQRDKSGRPSGRFSAERPERSVSTLKIQRTEQGDSAVYLCASSQPTSPEQFFGPGTRLTVL.

This chain joins TRBV6-1 and TRBJ2-5; 8 nucleotides agree with TRBD2. The CDR3 is 15 amino acids. The germline V gene encodes CDR1 MNHNS and CDR2 SASEGT. With V trimmed by 1 base and J by 7 bases, 8 bases remained unmatched. This CDR3 reads CASSEGRGASLTQYF. CDR3 nucleotides: TGTGCCAGCAGTGAAGGGCGGGGGGCTTCTTTGACCCAGTACTTC.

The chain recombines TRBV19 with TRBJ2-3, with 10 bases matching TRBD2. V was clipped by 7 bases and J by 5 bases; unmatched bases: 9. The germline gives CDR1 LNHDA, CDR2 SQIVND (reference sequence). The CDR3 contains 15 residues. The CDR3 nucleotides are TGTGCCAGTAACCAGCGGGGGGGGCAGGTAGATACGCAGTATTTT. Protein: CASNQRGGQVDTQYF.

This chain links TRBV28 with TRBJ1-2; D call uncertain. This CDR3 contains 16 residues. Looked up from germline, CDR1 is MDHEN and CDR2 is SYDVKM. V was pared by 1 base and J by 3 bases, with 15 bases between. In DNA, the CDR3 is TGTGCCAGCAGTTTATTCGGACTGGAGTGGGACTATGGCTACACCTTC. Protein sequence: CASSLFGLEWDYGYTF.

The V call is TRBV12-5, the J call TRBJ2-5, with D possibly being TRBD2 (6 bases). The CDR3 covers 14 residues. Germline CDR1 is LGHNT and CDR2 is FRNRAP. Trimming left V 5 bases short and J 4 bases short, with 14 bases between. The CDR3 reads CASGPGTGGETQYF. The CDR3 nucleotides are TGTGCTAGTGGTCCCGGGACTGGGGGAGAGACCCAGTACTTC.

The rearrangement joins TRBV19 to TRBJ2-2; perhaps TRBD1 as D (6 bases). Trimming removed 6 bases at V and 0 bases at J, with 17 bases between. The CDR3 has 17 amino acids. Germline CDR1 LNHDA, CDR2 SQIVND (reference sequence). CDR3 in amino acids: CASSKQGHSANTGELFF. In nucleotides, the CDR3 is TGTGCCAGTAGCAAGCAGGGGCATAGTGCGAACACCGGGGAGCTGTTTTTT.

The rearrangement uses TRBV10-3 and TRBJ2-2; 7 bases match TRBD1. Germline V gene lookup returns CDR1 ENHRY and CDR2 SYGVKD. CDR3 length equals 14 residues. V was clipped by 9 bases and J by 3 bases; unmatched bases: 7. CDR3: CAIAAQGDTGELFF. Written as DNA, the CDR3 is TGTGCCATTGCCGCTCAGGGGGACACCGGGGAGCTGTTTTTT.

In this sample, this clone turned up once. The missing CDR3 end, 1 residue past where the read stops, is filled in from the germline J gene. V is TRBV6-1 and J is TRBJ1-3; possible D gene TRBD1, 5 bases. The CDR3 sequence is 19 residues long. Per germline, CDR1 MNHNS and CDR2 SASEGT. Trimming took off 0 bases at V and 1 base at J, with 19 bases between the two ends. The CDR3 protein is CASSEARATNRISGNTIYF. The CDR3 bases that were read are TGTGCCAGCAGTGAAGCCCGAGCGACAAACAGGATATCTGGAAACACCATATAT.

On this clone itself: The read is 1 residue too short to cover the CDR3 end, so that end is filled in from the germline J gene. The J gene is TRBJ1-6, the V gene TRBV6-1, with D uncertain. The CDR3 contains 14 residues. The germline V and J ends were trimmed by 1 base and 5 bases, with 6 bases remaining between them. Per germline, CDR1 MNHNS and CDR2 SASEGT. Partial CDR3 DNA: TGTGCCAGCAGTGAAGGGAAGAATAATTCACCCCTCCAC. Its protein product is CASSEGKNNSPLH. The whole CDR3 protein is CASSEGKNNSPLHF.

This rearrangement joins TRBV6-8 to TRBJ1-6; D gene uncertain. This CDR3 is 15 amino acids long. The V and J ends lost 5 bases and 12 bases respectively, with 20 bases between them. The V gene's germline CDR1 is MNHGY and CDR2 SAAAGT. In nucleotides, the CDR3 is TGTGCCAGCAGTGTCCGCCAGGACCAATTACTACCCCTCCACTTT. It yields the protein CASSVRQDQLLPLHF.